This record looks at one TCR beta chain sequence and its context. Two negative PCRs, clearance, or symptom resolution had been documented for recovered Cohort 3 donors. This specimen comes from a study of blood T cell repertoires in COVID-19. Overall study: Sites across the United States, Italy and Spain contributed samples from acute and convalescent COVID-19. Sample material is recorded as cDNA or gDNA derived from T cells, B-cell-depleted T cells, or PBMCs.

Methods used by the authors: Scientists estimated how many nucleated cells there were by amplifying reference gene primers. Measured with immunoSEQ multiplex PCR; TCRdb has only the in-frame clones, and not every one. V and J calls and clone size are copied from that table; D and trimming were computed from the DNA. The sample records a few hundred thousand clones, approximately 88% being singletons. Germline values: CDR1 SEHNR, CDR2 FQNEAQ (reference sequence). Trimming took 1 base from V and 7 from J, leaving 13 bases between them. The CDR3 runs to 14 residues. The source material was PBMCs or T cells enriched from blood (not recorded which). The TCR originated in a woman between 18 and 30 years old who had recovered from COVID-19. The genes are TRBV7-9 and TRBJ1-1; a weak D match, TRBD1 (5 bases). CDR3 amino acids: CASSLVGGGIEAFF. CDR3 nucleotides: TGTGCCAGCAGCTTAGTCGGGGGAGGCATTGAAGCTTTCTTT.